This T cell receptor beta chain was retrieved from a study of T cell repertoires in cytomegalovirus infection. As for the study in general: Signatures in public TCR beta sequences pointed to both CMV infection and matching HLA type. Study results and limitations: Carriers of CMV and the relevant HLA type were discriminated by public TCR beta frequency. Within the response measured ex vivo, HLA-C-restricted CMV-specific TCR beta clonotypes were dominant.

This clonotype was detected only a few times. Its antigen is undetermined. Germline V gene data show CDR1 as DFQATT and CDR2 as SNEGSKA (reference sequence). Trimming removed 0 bases from V and 1 base from J, with 13 bases in between. The CDR3 contains 16 residues. MiXCR, run by TCRdb on the reads, gives a single entry per CDR3 protein. The sample consists of under 350,000 distinct CDR3 sequences, over 7.5% of them appearing once. The chain joins TRBV20-1 to TRBJ1-3, with a possible D match to TRBD1 (5 bases). The TCR originated in a human donor in good health (CMV status not recorded). Some clones in this sample may be carry-over from other donors' samples. Sequences were obtained from PBMCs. The CDR3 region is CSARESRGWSGNTIYF. The CDR3 DNA follows: TGCAGTGCTAGAGAATCTAGGGGCTGGTCTGGAAACACCATATATTTT.